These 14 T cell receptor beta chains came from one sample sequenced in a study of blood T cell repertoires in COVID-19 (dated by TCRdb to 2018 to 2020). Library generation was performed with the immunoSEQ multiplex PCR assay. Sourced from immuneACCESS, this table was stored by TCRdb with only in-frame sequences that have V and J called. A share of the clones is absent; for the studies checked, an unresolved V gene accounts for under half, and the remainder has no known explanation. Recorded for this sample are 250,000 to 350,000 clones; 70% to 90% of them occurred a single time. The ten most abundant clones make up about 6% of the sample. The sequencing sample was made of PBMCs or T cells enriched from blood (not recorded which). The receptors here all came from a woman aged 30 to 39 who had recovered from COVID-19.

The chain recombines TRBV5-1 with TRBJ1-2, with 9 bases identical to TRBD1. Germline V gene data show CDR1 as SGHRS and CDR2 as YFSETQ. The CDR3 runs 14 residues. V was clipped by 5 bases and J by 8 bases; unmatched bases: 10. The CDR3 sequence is CASSPPGQGWGYTF. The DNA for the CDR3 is TGCGCCAGCAGTCCTCCGGGACAGGGCTGGGGCTACACCTTC.

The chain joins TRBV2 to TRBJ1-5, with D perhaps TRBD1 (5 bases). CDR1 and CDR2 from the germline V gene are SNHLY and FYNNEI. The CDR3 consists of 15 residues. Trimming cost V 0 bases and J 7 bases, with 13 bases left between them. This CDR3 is CASSEALAGRQPQHF. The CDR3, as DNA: TGTGCCAGCAGTGAAGCGCTGGCAGGGAGGCAGCCCCAGCATTTT.

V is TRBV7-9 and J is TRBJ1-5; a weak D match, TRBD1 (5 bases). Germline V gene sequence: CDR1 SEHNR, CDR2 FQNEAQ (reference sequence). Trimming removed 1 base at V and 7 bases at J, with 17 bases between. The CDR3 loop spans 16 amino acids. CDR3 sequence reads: CASSLVQGNRAQPQHF. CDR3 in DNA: TGTGCCAGCAGCTTAGTTCAGGGAAACCGTGCCCAGCCCCAGCATTTT.

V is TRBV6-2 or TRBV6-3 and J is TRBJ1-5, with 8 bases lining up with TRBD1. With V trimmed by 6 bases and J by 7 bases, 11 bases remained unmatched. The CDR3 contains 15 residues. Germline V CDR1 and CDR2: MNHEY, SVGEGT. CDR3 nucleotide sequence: TGTGCCAGCAGCAAGGCAGGGGGCTGGGGGCAGCCCCAGCATTTT. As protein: CASSKAGGWGQPQHF.

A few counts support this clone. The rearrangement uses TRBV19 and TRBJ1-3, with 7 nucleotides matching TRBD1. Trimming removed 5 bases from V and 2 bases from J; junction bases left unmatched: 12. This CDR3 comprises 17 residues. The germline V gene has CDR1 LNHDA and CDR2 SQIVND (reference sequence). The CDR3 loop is CASSARTPQGAGNTIYF. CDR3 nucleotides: TGTGCCAGTAGTGCTCGGACGCCCCAGGGGGCTGGAAACACCATATATTTT.

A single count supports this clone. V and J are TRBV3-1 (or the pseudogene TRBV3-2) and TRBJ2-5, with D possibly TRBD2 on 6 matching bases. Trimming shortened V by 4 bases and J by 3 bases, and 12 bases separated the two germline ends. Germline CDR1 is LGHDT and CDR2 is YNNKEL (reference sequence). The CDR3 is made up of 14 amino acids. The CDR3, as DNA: TGTGCCAGCAGCCTAAGGACTAAAAAAGAGACCCAGTACTTC. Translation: CASSLRTKKETQYF.

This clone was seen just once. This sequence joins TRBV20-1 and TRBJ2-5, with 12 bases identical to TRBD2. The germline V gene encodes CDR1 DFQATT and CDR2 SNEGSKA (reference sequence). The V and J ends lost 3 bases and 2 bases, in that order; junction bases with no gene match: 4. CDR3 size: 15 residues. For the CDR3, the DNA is TGCAGTGCTAGTATCCTAGCGGGGGGGCAAGAGACCCAGTACTTC. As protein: CSASILAGGQETQYF.

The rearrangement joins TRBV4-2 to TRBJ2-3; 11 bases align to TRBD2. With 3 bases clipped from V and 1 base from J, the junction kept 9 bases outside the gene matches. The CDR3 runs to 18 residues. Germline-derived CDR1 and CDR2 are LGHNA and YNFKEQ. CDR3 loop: CASSQAHHSGGGTDTQYF. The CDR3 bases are TGTGCCAGCAGCCAGGCCCACCATAGCGGGGGGGGCACAGATACGCAGTATTTT.

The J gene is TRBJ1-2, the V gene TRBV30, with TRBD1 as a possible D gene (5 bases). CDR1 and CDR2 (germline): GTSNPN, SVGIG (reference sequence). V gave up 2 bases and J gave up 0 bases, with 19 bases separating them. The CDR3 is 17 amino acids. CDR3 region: CAWSSMGPSLSNYGYTF. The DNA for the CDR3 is TGTGCCTGGAGTAGTATGGGGCCCTCACTCTCTAACTATGGCTACACCTTC.

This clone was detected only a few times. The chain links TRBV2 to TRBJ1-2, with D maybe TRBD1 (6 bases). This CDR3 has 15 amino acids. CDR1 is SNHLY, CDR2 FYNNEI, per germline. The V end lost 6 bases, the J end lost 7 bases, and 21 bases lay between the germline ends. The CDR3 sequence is CASRDIGGLAGGYTF. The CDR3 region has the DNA TGTGCCAGCAGGGACATCGGGGGGCTGGCGGGTGGCTACACCTTC.

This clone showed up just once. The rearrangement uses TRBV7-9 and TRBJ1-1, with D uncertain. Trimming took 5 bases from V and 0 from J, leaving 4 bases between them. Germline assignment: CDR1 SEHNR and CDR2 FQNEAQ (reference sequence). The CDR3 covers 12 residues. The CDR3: CASSNMNTEAFF. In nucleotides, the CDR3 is TGTGCCAGCAGCAACATGAACACTGAAGCTTTCTTT. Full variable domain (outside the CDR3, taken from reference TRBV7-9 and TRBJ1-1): DTGVSQNPRHKITKRGQNVTFRCDPISEHNRLYWYRQTLGQGPEFLTYFQNEAQLEKSRLLSDRFSAERPKGSFSTLEIQRTEQGDSAMYLCASSNMNTEAFFGQGTRLTVV.

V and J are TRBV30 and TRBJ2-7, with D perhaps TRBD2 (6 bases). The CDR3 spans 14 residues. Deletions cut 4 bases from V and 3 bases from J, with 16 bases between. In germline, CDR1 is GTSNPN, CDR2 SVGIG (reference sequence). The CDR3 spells CAWKNGTHVYEQYF. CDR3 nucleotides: TGTGCCTGGAAAAACGGGACTCACGTCTACGAGCAGTACTTC.

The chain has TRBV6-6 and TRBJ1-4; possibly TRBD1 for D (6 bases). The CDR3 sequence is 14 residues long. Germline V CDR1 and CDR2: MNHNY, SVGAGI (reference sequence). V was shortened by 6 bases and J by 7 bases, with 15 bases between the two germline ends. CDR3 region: CASRLGRGAEKLFF. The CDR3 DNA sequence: TGTGCCAGCAGGCTAGGGCGGGGGGCTGAAAAACTGTTTTTT.

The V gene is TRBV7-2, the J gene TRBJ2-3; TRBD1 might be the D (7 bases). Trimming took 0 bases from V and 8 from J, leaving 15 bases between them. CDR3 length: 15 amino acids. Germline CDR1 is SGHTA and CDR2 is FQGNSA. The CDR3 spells CASSLALAGGGTQYF. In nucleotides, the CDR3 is TGTGCCAGCAGCTTAGCGCTGGCAGGGGGAGGTACGCAGTATTTT.